One sample yielded the 25 T cell receptor beta chains listed below, sequenced in a study of shared clonotypes between healthy human individuals. The data were produced by immunoSEQ multiplex PCR, yet TCRdb's version contains in-frame clones alone and is incomplete. The sample comprises 500,000 or so clones, about 96% of which are singletons, and under 0.065% rests with the top ten. Sequences were obtained from naive CD4+ T cells sorted from blood. Subset indicated: CD45RA+ positively selected. These receptors were collected from a woman under 40 in good health.

This chain joins TRBV19 and TRBJ2-7; TRBD1 agrees at 10 bases. J gave up 5 bases and V 8 bases, and 15 bases lay outside the gene matches. The germline V gene has CDR1 LNHDA and CDR2 SQIVND (reference sequence). The CDR3 has 16 amino acids. CDR3 sequence (DNA): TGTGCCAGTTCTCGGGACAGGGGAATGGACCCCCACGAGCAGTACTTC. Protein sequence: CASSRDRGMDPHEQYF.

The chain links TRBV29-1 to TRBJ2-1; TRBD2 matches 7 bases. Germline CDR1 reads SQVTM; CDR2 reads ANQGSEA. Trimming took 4 bases from V and 3 from J; bases not matched to a gene: 3. The CDR3 has 13 residues. The CDR3 here is CSVALAVYNEQFF. The CDR3 DNA follows: TGCAGCGTTGCGCTAGCGGTCTACAATGAGCAGTTCTTC.

V and J are TRBV19 and TRBJ1-5, with 7 bases matching TRBD1. V lost 9 bases and J lost 2; bases outside the gene matches: 10. The germline V gene encodes CDR1 LNHDA and CDR2 SQIVND (reference sequence). The CDR3 consists of 15 residues. This chain's CDR3 is CASSDHRGGNQPQHF. DNA for the CDR3: TGTGCCAGCAGCGACCACAGGGGAGGCAATCAGCCCCAGCATTTT.

The chain joins TRBV7-3 to TRBJ2-3, with D maybe TRBD1 (6 bases). Germline V gene sequence: CDR1 SGHTA, CDR2 FQGTGA. Trimming took 3 bases from V and 2 from J, leaving 24 bases between them. The CDR3 is 19 residues long. Here the CDR3 reads CASSFSLRVQGRPTDTQYF. The CDR3 DNA sequence: TGTGCCAGCAGCTTTTCTCTCCGCGTTCAGGGGCGACCCACAGATACGCAGTATTTT.

In the case of this clone: The same CDR3 arises from other DNA sequences in this sample as well. The V gene is TRBV10-1, the J gene TRBJ2-1; D gene unclear. From germline, CDR1 is WNHNN and CDR2 SYGVQD (reference sequence). The V gene lost 4 bases and the J gene lost 7 bases, with 8 bases spanning the gap. The CDR3 is made up of 12 amino acids. This CDR3 reads CASSGTVNEQFF. The CDR3 DNA follows: TGCGCCAGCAGTGGAACGGTGAATGAGCAGTTCTTC.

The CDR3 DNA is TGTGCCAGCAGCGGACCTAGCGGGAGTAACACCGGGGAGCTGTTTTTT. It yields the protein CASSGPSGSNTGELFF. V is TRBV9 and J is TRBJ2-2; 10 bases match TRBD2. CDR3 length: 16 amino acids. J gave up 2 bases and V 3 bases, and 4 bases lay outside the gene matches. From germline, CDR1 is SGDLS and CDR2 YYNGEE.

The chain recombines TRBV29-1 with TRBJ2-3; D is unclear. Germline V CDR1 and CDR2: SQVTM, ANQGSEA. Deletions cut 1 base from V and 2 bases from J, with 7 bases between. The CDR3 has 13 amino acids. CDR3 amino acids: CSVEGHFTDTQYF. CDR3 DNA: TGCAGCGTTGAAGGGCACTTCACAGATACGCAGTATTTT.

The chain links TRBV2 to TRBJ1-4; D perhaps matches TRBD1 (5 bases). CDR1 is SNHLY, CDR2 FYNNEI, per germline. The V end was cut by 6 bases, the J end by 0 bases, with 11 bases between. This CDR3 comprises 15 residues. Here the CDR3 reads CASSVDRATNEKLFF. In DNA, the CDR3 is TGTGCCAGCAGCGTAGACAGAGCAACTAATGAAAAACTGTTTTTT.

V is TRBV28 and J is TRBJ1-1; D remains unclear. V was trimmed by 1 base and J by 0 bases, leaving 9 bases between them. The germline V gene has CDR1 MDHEN and CDR2 SYDVKM. The CDR3 is made up of 15 amino acids. CDR3 sequence reads: CASSLSGGMNTEAFF. As DNA, the CDR3 is TGTGCCAGCAGTTTATCGGGAGGGATGAACACTGAAGCTTTCTTT.

The CDR3: CASKTGPRRDEQYF. CDR3 DNA: TGTGCCAGCAAAACCGGGCCTAGGAGGGACGAGCAGTACTTC. The chain joins TRBV2 to TRBJ2-7; D is possibly TRBD2 (6 bases). This CDR3 comprises 14 residues. Germline V gene lookup returns CDR1 SNHLY and CDR2 FYNNEI. The ends were cut back, 7 bases at V and 5 bases at J, with 18 bases in the middle.

This chain connects TRBV28 to TRBJ2-2; D not certain. The germline V and J ends were trimmed by 5 bases and 14 bases, with 15 bases remaining between them. The CDR3 runs to 12 residues. Germline-derived CDR1 and CDR2 are MDHEN and SYDVKM. Written as DNA, the CDR3 is TGTGCCAGCAGTGCGGCAGTTAGGAAACTGTTTTTT. It translates to CASSAAVRKLFF. The whole variable domain, filled in from reference TRBV28 and TRBJ2-2, reads DVKVTQSSRYLVKRTGEKVFLECVQDMDHENMFWYRQDPGLGLRLIYFSYDVKMKEKGDIPEGYSVSREKKERFSLILESASTNQTSMYLCASSAAVRKLFFGEGSRLTVL.

The chain uses TRBV4-1 and TRBJ1-3; TRBD1 is a possible D gene (5 bases). The V and J ends lost 2 bases and 4 bases respectively, with 21 bases between them. The germline gives CDR1 MGHRA, CDR2 YSYEKL. This CDR3 region has 18 residues. The CDR3: CASSQIDSHRGSGNTIYF. The CDR3 bases are TGCGCCAGCAGCCAAATAGACAGCCACAGAGGTTCAGGAAACACCATATATTTT.

The CDR3 here is CASSLQQGFADTQYF. CDR3 bases: TGCGCCAGCAGCCTCCAACAGGGGTTCGCAGATACGCAGTATTTT. The chain carries TRBV4-1 and TRBJ2-3; 7 bases fit TRBD1. V lost 4 bases and J lost 4; bases outside the gene matches: 8. The CDR3 is 15 amino acids. Germline V CDR1 and CDR2: MGHRA, YSYEKL.

V is TRBV6-5 and J is TRBJ1-1; D might be TRBD1 (5 bases). There are 14 residues in the CDR3. Germline assignment: CDR1 MNHEY and CDR2 SVGAGI. Trimming took 4 bases from V and 1 from J, leaving 10 bases between them. The CDR3 protein is CASSWRGANTEAFF. The CDR3 nucleotides read TGTGCCAGCAGTTGGAGGGGTGCGAACACTGAAGCTTTCTTT.

The gene calls are TRBV7-2 and TRBJ1-5; 12 nucleotides align to TRBD1. The CDR3 consists of 17 residues. CDR1 and CDR2 from the germline V gene are SGHTA and FQGNSA. V lost 1 base to trimming and J lost 8 bases; unmatched junction nucleotides: 9. The CDR3 is CASSLGSGTGGVKPQHF. CDR3 coding DNA: TGTGCCAGCAGCTTAGGATCCGGGACAGGGGGCGTAAAGCCCCAGCATTTT.

This chain links TRBV7-9 with TRBJ2-7; D not certain. Trimming took 5 bases from V and 3 from J, leaving 5 bases between them. The CDR3 contains 11 residues. Germline assignment: CDR1 SEHNR and CDR2 FQNEAQ (reference sequence). For the CDR3, the DNA is TGTGCCAGCAGCCCCCTCTACGAGCAGTACTTC. Translation: CASSPLYEQYF.

This clone was observed once. The chain couples TRBV28 to TRBJ1-5; TRBD1 matches 9 bases. Germline-derived CDR1 and CDR2 are MDHEN and SYDVKM. V dropped 5 bases and J dropped 0; count of bases not matched to a gene: 11. This CDR3 has 18 amino acids. Here the CDR3 DNA reads TGTGCCAGCAGTCCTGCCCTGGGACAGGGTTATAGCAATCAGCCCCAGCATTTT. It encodes CASSPALGQGYSNQPQHF.

The chain employs TRBV10-3 and TRBJ1-5, with TRBD1 as a possible D gene (6 bases). This CDR3 is built from 14 residues. Germline CDR1 is ENHRY and CDR2 is SYGVKD. The V end lost 5 bases, the J end lost 5 bases, and 13 bases lay between the germline ends. The CDR3 protein is CAISNLDSDQPQHF. CDR3 nucleotide sequence: TGTGCCATCAGTAACCTGGACAGCGATCAGCCCCAGCATTTT.

The CDR3 loop reads CSVAGGGSGRNTEAFF. In DNA, the CDR3 is TGCAGCGTTGCTGGAGGGGGCTCGGGGAGGAACACTGAAGCTTTCTTT. The chain joins TRBV29-1 to TRBJ1-1, with 7 bases aligning to TRBD1. The germline V gene encodes CDR1 SQVTM and CDR2 ANQGSEA. V was clipped by 4 bases and J by 1 base; unmatched bases: 12. The CDR3 has 16 amino acids.

The sample holds one count of this clone. The rearrangement joins TRBV6-1 to TRBJ2-3, with D perhaps matching TRBD2 (5 bases). CDR3 length: 14 residues. Germline CDR1 and CDR2: MNHNS and SASEGT. V lost 6 bases, J lost 3 bases, and 13 bases lay in between. CDR3 nucleotides: TGTGCCAGCAGCCTAAGGAGAGGGACAGATACGCAGTATTTT. Amino acids: CASSLRRGTDTQYF.

V gene TRBV4-1 combines with J gene TRBJ1-2; tentatively, D is TRBD1 (6 bases). This CDR3 has 14 residues. With 6 bases removed from V and 4 bases from J, the gap between germline ends came to 15 bases. Germline V lookup: CDR1 MGHRA, CDR2 YSYEKL. The CDR3 loop is CASRGGGAGYGYTF. CDR3 DNA: TGCGCCAGCAGGGGCGGGGGGGCGGGCTATGGCTACACCTTC.

The chain has TRBV29-1 and TRBJ2-1; D uncertain. Trimming took off 7 bases at V and 4 bases at J, with 11 bases between the two ends. This CDR3 has 12 residues. Germline V gives CDR1 SQVTM, CDR2 ANQGSEA. The CDR3 is CSGGPGYNEQFF. CDR3 in DNA: TGCAGCGGCGGCCCAGGATACAATGAGCAGTTCTTC.

This chain joins TRBV6-1 and TRBJ2-7; 12 nucleotides match TRBD1. V was clipped by 4 bases and J by 5 bases; unmatched bases: 12. Germline V gene data show CDR1 as MNHNS and CDR2 as SASEGT. The CDR3 is 17 amino acids. The CDR3 spells CASSASGTGGSKHEQYF. The DNA for the CDR3 is TGTGCCAGCAGTGCCTCCGGGACAGGGGGCTCAAAACACGAGCAGTACTTC.

V gene TRBV11-2 combines with J gene TRBJ1-4; D may be TRBD1 (5 bases). Germline V gives CDR1 SGHAT, CDR2 FQNNGV. Deletions cut 3 bases from V and 8 bases from J, with 10 bases between. This CDR3 is built from 13 residues. CDR3 sequence reads: CASSFMRDEKLFF. CDR3 in DNA: TGTGCCAGCAGCTTTATGAGGGACGAAAAACTGTTTTTT.

This clone has a single count. The rearrangement uses TRBV18 and TRBJ2-7, with D perhaps TRBD2 (7 bases). Germline V lookup: CDR1 KGHSH, CDR2 LQKENI. The CDR3 loop spans 14 amino acids. V lost 3 bases to trimming and J lost 2 bases, with 11 bases between them. The CDR3 is CASSPAGAPYEQYF. The CDR3 DNA follows: TGTGCCAGCTCACCCGCGGGGGCCCCCTACGAGCAGTACTTC. Together with reference TRBV18 and TRBJ2-7, the CDR3 gives the full variable domain: NAGVMQNPRHLVRRRGQEARLRCSPMKGHSHVYWYRQLPEEGLKFMVYLQKENIIDESGMPKERFSAEFPKEGPSILRIQQVVRGDSAAYFCASSPAGAPYEQYFGPGTRLTVT.